This T cell receptor (beta chain) was captured in a study of cytomegalovirus exposure and HLA in healthy donors. Overall study: In an earlier analysis, 117 million unique TCR beta sequences were found from approximately 190 million T cells.

This clone was seen a single time. The antigen is unknown. Study-wide results and caveats: Indistinguishable V segments, including TRBV6-2 and TRBV6-3, were excluded. A few of the chains that were CMV-associated were confirmed in vitro to be specific for CMV antigens.

Researchers ran the PCR with 60 Vbeta and 13 Jbeta primers. Assay: immunoSEQ multiplex PCR; the TCRdb copy retains only in-frame clones and omits some. This sample carries about 91,000 clones, more than 75% of them seen once, and the ten largest clones take about a tenth. Germline V gene sequence: CDR1 ENHRY, CDR2 SYGVKD. Trimming shortened V by 2 bases and J by 2 bases, and 18 bases separated the two germline ends. The CDR3 spans 17 residues. The gene calls are TRBV10-3 and TRBJ2-5; no clear D gene. The source of this sequence is a man aged 30 to 39 in good health and CMV-seropositive. The sample taken for sequencing was PBMCs. The CDR3 sequence: CAISEPPRLGEQETQYF. The CDR3 coding sequence is TGTGCCATCAGTGAGCCACCAAGACTGGGTGAACAAGAGACCCAGTACTTC.